Listed here are 12 T cell receptor beta chains from one sample, sequenced in a study of tumor and adjacent non-tumor tissue in lung cancer. The template was RNA from unsorted bulk tissue. A modified ARM-PCR protocol with three rounds of nested PCR amplified TCRbeta. Each CDR3 protein gets one entry after TCRdb re-called the multiplex PCR reads with MiXCR. Of tens of thousands of distinct CDR3 sequences listed, around 73% are singletons. The material sequenced was lung tumor tissue. The receptors stem from a man in his 60s with non-small cell lung cancer.

On this clonotype itself: The junction shows a germline mismatch at one end, possibly a read error. This chain connects TRBV5-1 to TRBJ1-1, with 8 bases that match TRBD1. From germline, CDR1 is SGHRS and CDR2 YFSETQ. The length of the CDR3 is 14 residues. The CDR3 DNA follows: TGCGCCAGCAGCTTGGCGTCAGGGGGCACTGAAACTTTCTTT. Amino acid sequence: CASSLASGGTETFF.

Comments on this clonotype: A much more abundant neighbour one base away suggests this may be a read error. The rearrangement uses TRBV5-1 and TRBJ2-7; TRBD2 agrees at 12 bases. Trimming removed 3 bases from V and 3 bases from J; junction bases left unmatched: 4. The germline V gene has CDR1 SGHRS and CDR2 YFSETQ. CDR3 length equals 15 residues. The CDR3 DNA follows: TGCGCCAGCAGCTGGGAGACTAGCGGGAGCTACGAGCAGTACTTC. Its protein is CASSWETSGSYEQYF.

A few counts support this clonotype. At one end, the junction sequence differs from germline, possibly due to a read error. The gene calls are TRBV29-1 and TRBJ2-3, with D possibly matching TRBD2 (5 bases). The V gene's germline CDR1 is SQVTM and CDR2 ANQGSEA. This CDR3 region has 13 residues. The CDR3 DNA is TGCAGCGTCGGAGTGCGGGTTGCAGATACGCAGTGTTTT. It codes for CSVGVRVADTQCF.

This clonotype was recorded many times. CDR3 in amino acids: CSASGATNTEAFF. The CDR3, as DNA: TGCAGCGCCTCAGGGGCCACGAACACTGAAGCTTTCTTT. The chain is built from TRBV29-1 and TRBJ1-1, with D possibly matching TRBD1 (6 bases). The CDR3 runs 13 residues. The V and J ends lost 7 bases and 1 base respectively, with 13 bases between them. From germline, CDR1 is SQVTM and CDR2 ANQGSEA.

Only a few counts were recorded for this clonotype. This may be a read error, as it is one base from a much larger clone. This rearrangement joins TRBV12-3 or TRBV12-4 to TRBJ2-7; no definite D call. This CDR3 comprises 11 residues. The CDR3 bases are TGTACCAGCAGTTTACGGTACGAGCAGTACTTC. Translation gives CTSSLRYEQYF.

The rearrangement links TRBV11-3 to TRBJ1-6, with TRBD1 matching 7 bases. The V gene end was trimmed by 5 bases and the J gene end by 16 bases; junction bases not matched to a gene: 11. The V gene's germline CDR1 is SGHNT and CDR2 YENEEA. This CDR3 contains 13 residues. This CDR3 reads CASSRDSLSLLHF. CDR3 DNA sequence: TGTGCCAGCAGCCGGGACAGCCTTTCACTACTCCACTTT. The full variable domain, with the rest looked up from reference TRBV11-3 and TRBJ1-6, is EAGVVQSPRYKIIEKKQPVAFWCNPISGHNTLYWYLQNLGQGPELLIRYENEEAVDDSQLPKDRFSAERLKGVDSTLKIQPAELGDSAVYLCASSRDSLSLLHFGNGTRLTVT.

On this clonotype: A read error may account for a junction end that differs from germline. The chain has TRBV29-1 and TRBJ2-5; D unresolved. The CDR3 contains 13 residues. Germline-derived CDR1 and CDR2 are SQVTM and ANQGSEA. The CDR3 region is CSVAGTAQDTQYF. CDR3 nucleotide sequence: TGCAGCGTTGCCGGCACAGCTCAAGATACCCAGTACTTC.

Worth noting for this clonotype: One end of the junction varies from germline; a read error may be responsible. The chain carries TRBV20-1 and TRBJ2-3, with a weak D call TRBD2 (5 bases). The CDR3 runs 13 residues. Germline V lookup: CDR1 DFQATT, CDR2 SNEGSKA (reference sequence). Here the CDR3 reads CSAPAVTSNTQYF. DNA for the CDR3: TGCAGTGCCCCAGCGGTAACTTCCAATACGCAATATTTT.

V gene TRBV29-1 combines with J gene TRBJ2-5; D is perhaps TRBD2 (6 bases). Germline V gives CDR1 SQVTM, CDR2 ANQGSEA. The CDR3 is 12 amino acids. Here the CDR3 reads CNIEEGRMTQYF. The DNA for the CDR3 is TGCAACATTGAGGAGGGTAGAATGACCCAGTACTTC.

The chain combines TRBV5-1 with TRBJ2-1, with D possibly being TRBD2 (6 bases). Trimming removed 0 bases from V and 5 bases from J, with 9 bases in between. There are 14 residues in the CDR3. Germline V gives CDR1 SGHRS, CDR2 YFSETQ. The CDR3 DNA is TGCGCCAGCAGCTTGGGACTAGAAAACAATGAGCAGTTCTTC. Its translation: CASSLGLENNEQFF.

A note on this clonotype: The CDR3 end shows no conserved phenylalanine or tryptophan, and so a read error is likely. The chain joins TRBV11-1 to TRBJ2-2, with D uncertain. The V gene's germline CDR1 is SGHAT and CDR2 FQDESV (reference sequence). CDR3 length: 14 residues. This chain's CDR3 is CANSYISGTGELFL. DNA of the CDR3: TGTGCCAACAGCTATATTAGTGGCACCGGGGAGCTGTTTCTT.

Concerning this clonotype: At one of its ends the junction is not consistent with the germline gene, which may arise from a read error. The V and J genes are TRBV7-8 and TRBJ1-1, with D unclear. The CDR3 has 12 amino acids. The V gene's germline CDR1 is SGHVS and CDR2 FQNEAQ. CDR3 bases: TGTGTCAGCAGCCAAGTAGGTTATGAAGCTTTCTTT. Residues: CVSSQVGYEAFF.